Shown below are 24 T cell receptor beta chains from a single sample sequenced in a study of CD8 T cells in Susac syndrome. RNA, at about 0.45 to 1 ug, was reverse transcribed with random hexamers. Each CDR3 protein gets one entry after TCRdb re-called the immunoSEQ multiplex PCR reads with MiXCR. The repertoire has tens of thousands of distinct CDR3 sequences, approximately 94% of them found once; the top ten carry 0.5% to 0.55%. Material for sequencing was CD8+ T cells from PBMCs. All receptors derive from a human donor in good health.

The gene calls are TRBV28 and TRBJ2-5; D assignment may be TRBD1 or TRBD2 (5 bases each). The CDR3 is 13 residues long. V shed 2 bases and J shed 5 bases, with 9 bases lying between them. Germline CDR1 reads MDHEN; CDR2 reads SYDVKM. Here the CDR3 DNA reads TGTGCCAGCAGTTTAGAGGGGTCGGAGACCCAGTACTTC. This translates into CASSLEGSETQYF.

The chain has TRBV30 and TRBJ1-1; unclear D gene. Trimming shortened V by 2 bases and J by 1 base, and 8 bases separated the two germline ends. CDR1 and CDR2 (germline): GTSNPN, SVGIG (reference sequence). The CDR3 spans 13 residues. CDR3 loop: CAWSRIRNTEAFF. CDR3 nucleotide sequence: TGTGCCTGGAGTCGCATCCGGAACACTGAAGCTTTCTTT.

The CDR3 DNA follows: TGTGCCAGCAGCCTCACCTTCGGGACCTACTCCTACGAGCAGTACTTC. Its translation is CASSLTFGTYSYEQYF. This sequence joins TRBV7-9 and TRBJ2-7; D is tentatively TRBD1 or TRBD2 (5 bases each). The CDR3 spans 16 residues. Germline assignment: CDR1 SEHNR and CDR2 FQNEAQ (reference sequence). V lost 5 bases, J lost 0 bases, and 17 bases lay in between.

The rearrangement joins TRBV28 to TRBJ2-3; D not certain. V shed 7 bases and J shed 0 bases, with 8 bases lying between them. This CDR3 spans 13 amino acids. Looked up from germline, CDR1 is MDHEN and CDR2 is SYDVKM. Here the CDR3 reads CASTKRSTDTQYF. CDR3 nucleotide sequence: TGTGCCAGCACTAAAAGAAGCACAGATACGCAGTATTTT.

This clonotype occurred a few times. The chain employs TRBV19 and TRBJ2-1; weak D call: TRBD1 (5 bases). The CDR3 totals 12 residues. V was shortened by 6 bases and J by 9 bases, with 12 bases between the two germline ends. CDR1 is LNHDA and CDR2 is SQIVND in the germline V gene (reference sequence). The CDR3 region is CASSLDRSEQFF. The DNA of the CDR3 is TGTGCCAGTAGCCTCGACAGAAGTGAGCAGTTCTTC.

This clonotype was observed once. CDR3 amino acids: CASSPGGLNTEAFF. The CDR3 coding sequence is TGTGCCAGCAGCCCTGGTGGCCTAAACACTGAAGCTTTCTTT. This chain uses TRBV7-6 with TRBJ1-1, with D unresolved. The V end was cut by 5 bases, the J end by 2 bases, with 12 bases between. The CDR3 loop spans 14 amino acids. Germline CDR1 and CDR2: SGHVS and FNYEAQ.

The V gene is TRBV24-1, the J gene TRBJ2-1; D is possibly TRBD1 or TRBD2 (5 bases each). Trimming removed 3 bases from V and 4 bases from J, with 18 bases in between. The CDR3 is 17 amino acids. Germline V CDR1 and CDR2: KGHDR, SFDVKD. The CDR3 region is CATSDLRTGGFYNEQFF. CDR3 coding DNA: TGTGCCACCAGTGATCTCCGGACTGGGGGATTTTACAATGAGCAGTTCTTC.

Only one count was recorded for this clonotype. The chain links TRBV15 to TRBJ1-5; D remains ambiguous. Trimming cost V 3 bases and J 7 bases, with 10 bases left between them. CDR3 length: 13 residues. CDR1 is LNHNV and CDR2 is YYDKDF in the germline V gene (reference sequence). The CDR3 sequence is CATSSTQAQPQHF. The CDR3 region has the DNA TGTGCCACCAGCAGTACTCAGGCGCAGCCCCAGCATTTT.

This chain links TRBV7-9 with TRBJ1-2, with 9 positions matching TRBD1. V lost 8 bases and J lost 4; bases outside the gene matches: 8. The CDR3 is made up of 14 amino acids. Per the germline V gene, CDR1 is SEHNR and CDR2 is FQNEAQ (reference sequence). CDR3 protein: CASARTGVGYGYTF. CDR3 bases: TGTGCCAGCGCTCGGACAGGGGTCGGCTATGGCTACACCTTC.

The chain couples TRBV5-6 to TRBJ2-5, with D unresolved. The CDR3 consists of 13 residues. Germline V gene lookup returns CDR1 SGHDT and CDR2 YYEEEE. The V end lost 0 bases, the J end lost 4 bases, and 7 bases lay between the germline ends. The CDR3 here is CASSLGGVETQYF. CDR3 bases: TGTGCCAGCAGCTTGGGTGGCGTAGAGACCCAGTACTTC.

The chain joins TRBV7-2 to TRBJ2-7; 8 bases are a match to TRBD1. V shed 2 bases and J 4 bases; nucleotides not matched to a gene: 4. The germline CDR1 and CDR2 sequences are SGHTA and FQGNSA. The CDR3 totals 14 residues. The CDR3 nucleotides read TGTGCCAGCAGCTTACAGGGGGCTGCATACGAGCAGTACTTC. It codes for CASSLQGAAYEQYF.

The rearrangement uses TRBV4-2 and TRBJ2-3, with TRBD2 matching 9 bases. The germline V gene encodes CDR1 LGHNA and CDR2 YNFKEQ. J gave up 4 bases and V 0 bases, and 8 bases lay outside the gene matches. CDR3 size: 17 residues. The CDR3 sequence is CASSQDIQREAPDTQYF. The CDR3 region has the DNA TGTGCCAGCAGCCAAGATATTCAGCGGGAGGCCCCAGATACGCAGTATTTT.

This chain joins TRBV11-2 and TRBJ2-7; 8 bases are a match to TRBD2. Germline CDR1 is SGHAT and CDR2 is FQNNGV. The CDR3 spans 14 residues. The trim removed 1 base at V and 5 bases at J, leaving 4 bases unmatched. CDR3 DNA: TGTGCCAGCAGCTTAGGTCTAGCGGGCCACGAGCAGTACTTC. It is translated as CASSLGLAGHEQYF.

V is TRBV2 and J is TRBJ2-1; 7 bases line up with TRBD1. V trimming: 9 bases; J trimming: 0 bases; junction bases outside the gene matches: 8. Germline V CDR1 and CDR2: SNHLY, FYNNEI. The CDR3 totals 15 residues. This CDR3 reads CARDTGTVSYNEQFF. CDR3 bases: TGTGCCAGAGATACCGGGACAGTCTCCTACAATGAGCAGTTCTTC.

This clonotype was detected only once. CDR3 coding DNA: TGCGCCAGCAGCTTGGGGACAGACTCCTACGAGCAGTACTTC. Its protein product is CASSLGTDSYEQYF. V usage is TRBV5-1 and J usage is TRBJ2-7, with D perhaps matching TRBD1 (6 bases). CDR3 length equals 14 residues. CDR1 is SGHRS and CDR2 is YFSETQ in the germline V gene. Trimming removed 0 bases at V and 0 bases at J, with 7 bases between.

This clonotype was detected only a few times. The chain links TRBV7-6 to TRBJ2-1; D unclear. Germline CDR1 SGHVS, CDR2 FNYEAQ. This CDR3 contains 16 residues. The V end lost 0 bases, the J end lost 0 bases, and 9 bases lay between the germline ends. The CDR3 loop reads CASSLASAFSYNEQFF. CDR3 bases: TGTGCCAGCAGCTTAGCGTCAGCCTTCTCCTACAATGAGCAGTTCTTC.

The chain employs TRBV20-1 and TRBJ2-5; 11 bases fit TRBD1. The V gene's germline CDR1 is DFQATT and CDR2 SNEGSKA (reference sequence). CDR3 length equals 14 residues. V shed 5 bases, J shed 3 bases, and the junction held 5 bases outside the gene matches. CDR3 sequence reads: CSAPRDRGKETQYF. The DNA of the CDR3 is TGCAGTGCTCCTCGGGACAGGGGGAAAGAGACCCAGTACTTC.

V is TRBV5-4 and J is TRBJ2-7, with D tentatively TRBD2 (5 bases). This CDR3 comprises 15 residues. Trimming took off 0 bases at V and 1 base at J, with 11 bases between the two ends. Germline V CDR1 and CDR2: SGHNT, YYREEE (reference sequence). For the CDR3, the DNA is TGTGCCAGCAGCTTGGGAGGGTGGAATTCCTACGAGCAGTACTTC. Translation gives CASSLGGWNSYEQYF.

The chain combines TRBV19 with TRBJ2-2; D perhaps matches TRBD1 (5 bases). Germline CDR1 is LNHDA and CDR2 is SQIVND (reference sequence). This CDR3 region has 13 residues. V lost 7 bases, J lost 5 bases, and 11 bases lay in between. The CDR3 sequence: CASMQGRTGELFF. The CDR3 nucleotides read TGTGCCAGTATGCAGGGTAGGACCGGGGAGCTGTTTTTT.

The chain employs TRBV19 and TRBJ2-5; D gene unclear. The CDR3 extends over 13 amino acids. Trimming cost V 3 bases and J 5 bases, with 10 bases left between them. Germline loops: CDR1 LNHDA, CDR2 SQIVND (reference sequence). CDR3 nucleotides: TGTGCCAGTAGTATTGGGTTAGGGGAGACCCAGTACTTC. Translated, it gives CASSIGLGETQYF. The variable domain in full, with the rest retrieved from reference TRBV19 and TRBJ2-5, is DGGITQSPKYLFRKEGQNVTLSCEQNLNHDAMYWYRQDPGQGLRLIYYSQIVNDFQKGDIAEGYSVSREKKESFPLTVTSAQKNPTAFYLCASSIGLGETQYFGPGTRLLVL.

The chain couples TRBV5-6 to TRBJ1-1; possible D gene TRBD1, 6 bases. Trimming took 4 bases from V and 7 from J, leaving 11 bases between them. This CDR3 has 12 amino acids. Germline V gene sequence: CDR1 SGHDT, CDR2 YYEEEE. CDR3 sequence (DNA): TGTGCCAGCAGCCAGGGGACGGATGAAGCTTTCTTT. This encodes CASSQGTDEAFF.

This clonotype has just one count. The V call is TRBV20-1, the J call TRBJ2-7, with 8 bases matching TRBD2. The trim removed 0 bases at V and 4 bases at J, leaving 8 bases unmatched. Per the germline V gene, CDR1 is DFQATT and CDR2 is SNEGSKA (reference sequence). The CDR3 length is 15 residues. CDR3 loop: CSARDHPGLGYEQYF. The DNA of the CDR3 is TGCAGTGCTAGAGATCACCCGGGACTAGGATACGAGCAGTACTTC.

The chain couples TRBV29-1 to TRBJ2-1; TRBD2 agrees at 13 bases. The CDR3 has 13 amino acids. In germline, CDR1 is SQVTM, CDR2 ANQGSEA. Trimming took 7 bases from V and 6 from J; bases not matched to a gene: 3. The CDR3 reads CSAGLAGANEQFF. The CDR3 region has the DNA TGCAGCGCTGGACTAGCGGGAGCCAATGAGCAGTTCTTC.

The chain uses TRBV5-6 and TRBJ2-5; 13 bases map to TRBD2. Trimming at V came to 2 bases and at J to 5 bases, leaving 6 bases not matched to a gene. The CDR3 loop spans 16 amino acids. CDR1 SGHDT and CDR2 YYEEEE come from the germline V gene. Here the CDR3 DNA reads TGTGCCAGCAGCTTTGGACTAGCGGGAGATCCTGAGACCCAGTACTTC. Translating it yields CASSFGLAGDPETQYF.